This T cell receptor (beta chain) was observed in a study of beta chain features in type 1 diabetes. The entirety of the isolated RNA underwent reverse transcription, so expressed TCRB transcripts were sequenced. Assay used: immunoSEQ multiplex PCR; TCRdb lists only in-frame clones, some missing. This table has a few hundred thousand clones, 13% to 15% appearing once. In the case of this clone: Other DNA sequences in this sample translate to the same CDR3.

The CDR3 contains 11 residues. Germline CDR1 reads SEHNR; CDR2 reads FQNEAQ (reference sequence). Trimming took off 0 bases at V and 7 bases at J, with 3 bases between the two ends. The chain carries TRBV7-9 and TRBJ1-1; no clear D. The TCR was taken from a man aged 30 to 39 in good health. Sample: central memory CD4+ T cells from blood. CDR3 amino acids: CASSLAVEAFF. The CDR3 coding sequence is TGTGCCAGCAGCTTAGCGGTTGAAGCTTTCTTT.